The T cell receptor beta chain described here comes from a study of T-cell memory formation after mild COVID-19. Germline V gene lookup returns CDR1 MGHDK and CDR2 SYGVNS. The CDR3 runs to 15 residues. V lost 6 bases and J lost 4; bases outside the gene matches: 8. Each CDR3 protein gets one entry after TCRdb re-called the 5' RACE reads with MiXCR. The sample lists 40,000 to 45,000 distinct CDR3 sequences; about a tenth were seen once. Sequenced: PBMCs or a T cell subset sorted from them (not recorded which). V is TRBV25-1 and J is TRBJ1-3, with 8 bases identical to TRBD1. The clonotype was recovered from an adult woman who had mild COVID-19 (a few samples of this study predate the infection). Cell type and time point are not known. The CDR3 sequence is CASSGQGRIGNTIYF. The CDR3 bases are TGTGCCAGCAGCGGACAGGGCAGGATCGGAAACACCATATATTTT.